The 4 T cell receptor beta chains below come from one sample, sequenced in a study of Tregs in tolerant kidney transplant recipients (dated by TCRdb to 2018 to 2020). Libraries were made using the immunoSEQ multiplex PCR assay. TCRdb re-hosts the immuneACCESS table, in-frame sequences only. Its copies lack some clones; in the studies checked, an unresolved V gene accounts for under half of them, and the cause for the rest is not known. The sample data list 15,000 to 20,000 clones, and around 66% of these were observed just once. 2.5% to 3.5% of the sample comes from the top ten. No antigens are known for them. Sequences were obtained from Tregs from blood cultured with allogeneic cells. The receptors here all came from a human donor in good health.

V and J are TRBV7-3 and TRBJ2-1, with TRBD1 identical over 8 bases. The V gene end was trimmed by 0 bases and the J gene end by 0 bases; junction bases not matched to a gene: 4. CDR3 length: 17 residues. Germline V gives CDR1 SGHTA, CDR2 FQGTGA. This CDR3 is CASSLTAGGSSYNEQFF. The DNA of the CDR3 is TGTGCCAGCAGCTTAACGGCAGGGGGCAGCTCCTACAATGAGCAGTTCTTC.

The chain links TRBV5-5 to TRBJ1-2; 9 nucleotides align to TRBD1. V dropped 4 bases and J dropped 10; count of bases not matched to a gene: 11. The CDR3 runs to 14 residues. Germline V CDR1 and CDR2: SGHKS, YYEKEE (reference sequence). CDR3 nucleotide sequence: TGTGCCAGCAGCATTTACCGGGACAGGGCTATCTACACCTTC. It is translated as CASSIYRDRAIYTF.

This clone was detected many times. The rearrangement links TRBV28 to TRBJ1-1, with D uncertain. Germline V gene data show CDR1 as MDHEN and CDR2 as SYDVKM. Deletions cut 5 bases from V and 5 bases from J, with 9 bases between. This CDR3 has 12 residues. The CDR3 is CASSSTGTEAFF. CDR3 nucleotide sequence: TGTGCCAGCAGTAGTACCGGGACTGAAGCTTTCTTT.

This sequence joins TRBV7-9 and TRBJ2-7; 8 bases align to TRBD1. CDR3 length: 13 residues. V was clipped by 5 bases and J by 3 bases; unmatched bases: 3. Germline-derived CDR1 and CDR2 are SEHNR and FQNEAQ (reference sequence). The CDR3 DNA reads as TGTGCCAGCAGCCGGGACAGGCTCTACGAGCAGTACTTC. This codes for CASSRDRLYEQYF. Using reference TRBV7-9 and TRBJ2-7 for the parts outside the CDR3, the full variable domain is DTGVSQNPRHKITKRGQNVTFRCDPISEHNRLYWYRQTLGQGPEFLTYFQNEAQLEKSRLLSDRFSAERPKGSFSTLEIQRTEQGDSAMYLCASSRDRLYEQYFGPGTRLTVT.